Below are 31 T cell receptor beta chains sequenced from a single sample in a study of blood T cells in healthy people across ages. A sample-barcoded 5' primer and a J-beta primer mix were used in a second PCR of roughly 6 to 11 cycles. TCRdb passed the 5' RACE reads through MiXCR, listing each CDR3 protein once. The profile shows 700,000 to 950,000 distinct CDR3 sequences, 58% of them singletons. Sequencing was performed on blood. The receptors derive from a man in his thirties or forties in good health.

The chain carries TRBV20-1 and TRBJ2-1; 8 bases map to TRBD2. Per the germline V gene, CDR1 is DFQATT and CDR2 is SNEGSKA (reference sequence). V dropped 6 bases and J dropped 7; count of bases not matched to a gene: 8. This CDR3 comprises 13 residues. CDR3 loop: CSATSTSVNEQFF. The CDR3 coding sequence is TGCAGTGCAACCTCGACTAGCGTGAATGAGCAGTTCTTC.

The chain links TRBV11-1 to TRBJ2-2; the D gene is possibly TRBD2 (5 bases). V gave up 5 bases and J gave up 4 bases, with 11 bases separating them. The CDR3 runs to 14 residues. Germline V gives CDR1 SGHAT, CDR2 FQDESV (reference sequence). Here the CDR3 reads CASSPGLLTGELFF. Here the CDR3 DNA reads TGTGCCAGCAGCCCAGGACTGCTCACCGGGGAGCTGTTTTTT. The entire variable domain, with the rest obtained from reference TRBV11-1 and TRBJ2-2, is as follows: EAEVAQSPRYKITEKSQAVAFWCDPISGHATLYWYRQILGQGPELLVQFQDESVVDDSQLPKDRFSAERLKGVDSTLKIQPAELGDSAMYLCASSPGLLTGELFFGEGSRLTVL.

The V and J genes are TRBV20-1 and TRBJ1-6; unclear D gene. CDR3 size: 15 residues. V was clipped by 7 bases and J by 2 bases, with 15 bases between them. CDR1 is DFQATT, CDR2 SNEGSKA, per germline (reference sequence). CDR3 DNA: TGCAGTGTTTGGGCCCCTTTCACCTATAATTCACCCCTCCACTTT. It yields the protein CSVWAPFTYNSPLHF.

The CDR3 DNA is TGCAGCGCTGCTGACGGTGGGAACACAGATACGCAGTATTTT. Protein sequence: CSAADGGNTDTQYF. V gene TRBV29-1 combines with J gene TRBJ2-3; D gene unclear. The germline gives CDR1 SQVTM, CDR2 ANQGSEA. Trimming pared 7 bases from V and 2 bases from J, leaving 16 bases between. The CDR3 length is 14 residues.

The genes are TRBV27 and TRBJ2-3, with D uncertain. CDR3 length equals 11 residues. The germline V and J ends were trimmed by 5 bases and 5 bases, with 5 bases remaining between them. The germline V gene has CDR1 MNHEY and CDR2 SMNVEV (reference sequence). CDR3 in amino acids: CASSKGDTQYF. For the CDR3, the DNA is TGTGCCAGCAGTAAGGGAGATACGCAGTATTTT.

The rearrangement joins TRBV20-1 to TRBJ2-3; 8 nucleotides match TRBD2. Germline-derived CDR1 and CDR2 are DFQATT and SNEGSKA (reference sequence). This CDR3 contains 13 residues. Trimming removed 3 bases from V and 5 bases from J; junction bases left unmatched: 4. DNA of the CDR3: TGCAGTGCTAGCGGGGGGGGCGTAGATACGCAGTATTTT. It specifies CSASGGGVDTQYF.

The chain links TRBV20-1 to TRBJ1-5; unclear D gene. Germline V lookup: CDR1 DFQATT, CDR2 SNEGSKA (reference sequence). The CDR3 runs 14 residues. Trimming removed 3 bases from V and 6 bases from J, with 15 bases in between. This CDR3 reads CSARTLGLGQPQHF. The DNA for the CDR3 is TGCAGTGCTAGGACGTTAGGTTTGGGTCAGCCCCAGCATTTT.

This rearrangement joins TRBV20-1 to TRBJ2-7; 7 bases fit TRBD1. Trimming took 6 bases from V and 3 from J; bases not matched to a gene: 8. In germline, CDR1 is DFQATT, CDR2 SNEGSKA (reference sequence). The CDR3 covers 13 residues. Here the CDR3 DNA reads TGCAGTGCGTCGTTGGGACAGAGCTACGAGCAGTACTTC. It translates to CSASLGQSYEQYF.

V and J are TRBV20-1 and TRBJ1-2; a weak D match, TRBD1 (5 bases). The CDR3 has 12 amino acids. CDR1 DFQATT and CDR2 SNEGSKA come from the germline V gene (reference sequence). V shed 5 bases and J shed 2 bases, with 9 bases lying between them. CDR3 protein: CSAGTKNYGYTF. CDR3 nucleotide sequence: TGCAGTGCTGGGACCAAAAACTATGGCTACACCTTC.

The chain has TRBV28 and TRBJ2-7; D ambiguous. The ends were cut back, 7 bases at V and 2 bases at J, with 15 bases in the middle. Per the germline V gene, CDR1 is MDHEN and CDR2 is SYDVKM. There are 14 residues in the CDR3. CDR3 loop: CASIASIVPYEQYF. The DNA for the CDR3 is TGTGCCAGCATCGCGAGCATAGTACCCTACGAGCAGTACTTC.

The V call is TRBV20-1, the J call TRBJ2-1; TRBD2 is a possible D gene (5 bases). Trimming removed 1 base at V and 5 bases at J, with 9 bases between. There are 13 residues in the CDR3. Per the germline V gene, CDR1 is DFQATT and CDR2 is SNEGSKA (reference sequence). The CDR3, as DNA: TGCAGTGCTAGAGCGGGGATAAACAATGAGCAGTTCTTC. Translating it yields CSARAGINNEQFF.

The V and J genes are TRBV29-1 and TRBJ2-5; 9 bases agree with TRBD2. The end of the DNA fits TRBJ2-7 better, so the J call may be wrong. The CDR3 has 13 residues. CDR1 is SQVTM, CDR2 ANQGSEA, per germline. CDR3 region: CSGEGTSLSEQYF. CDR3 in DNA: TGCAGTGGAGAGGGGACTAGCCTTTCCGAGCAGTACTTC.

CDR3: CASSLTSSVGASQFF. CDR3 nucleotides: TGTGCCAGCAGCTTAACTTCCTCCGTTGGGGCTAGTCAGTTCTTC. The chain has TRBV7-3 and TRBJ2-1; D perhaps matches TRBD1 (5 bases). V was cut by 0 bases and J by 13 bases, with 19 bases left in between. This CDR3 has 15 amino acids. Germline assignment: CDR1 SGHTA and CDR2 FQGTGA.

This clonotype was seen at least ten times. The CDR3 spells CASSSRGSSYNEQFF. DNA for the CDR3: TGTGCCAGCAGCTCCCGAGGGAGCTCCTACAATGAGCAGTTCTTC. This chain joins TRBV7-2 and TRBJ2-1; maybe TRBD2 (5 bases). Germline assignment: CDR1 SGHTA and CDR2 FQGNSA. V dropped 4 bases and J dropped 0 bases, with 10 bases sitting between them. This CDR3 contains 15 residues.

The chain links TRBV12-3 or TRBV12-4 to TRBJ2-3; TRBD1 matches at 7 bases. The CDR3 contains 15 residues. V trimming: 1 base; J trimming: 4 bases; junction bases outside the gene matches: 5. The CDR3 DNA reads as TGTGCCAGCAGTTTAGGGCGAGGGGGCCCAGATACGCAGTATTTT. Encoded protein: CASSLGRGGPDTQYF.

This chain joins TRBV6-2 or TRBV6-3 and TRBJ2-1; D unclear. Germline V gene lookup returns CDR1 MNHEY and CDR2 SVGEGT. V dropped 6 bases and J dropped 8 bases, with 8 bases sitting between them. This CDR3 has 11 residues. The CDR3 reads CASSSVHEQFF. CDR3 coding DNA: TGTGCCAGCAGCTCAGTCCATGAGCAGTTCTTC.

The DNA for the CDR3 is TGTGCCACCAGTGTGGAGGGAGGCACAGATACGCAGTATTTT. Translation: CATSVEGGTDTQYF. This sequence joins TRBV24-1 and TRBJ2-3; a possible D gene is TRBD2 (6 bases). The CDR3 is made up of 14 amino acids. V lost 5 bases and J lost 1, with 9 bases in between. CDR1 KGHDR and CDR2 SFDVKD come from the germline V gene.

This clonotype was seen only a few times. The gene calls are TRBV12-3 or TRBV12-4 and TRBJ2-5, with 7 nucleotides matching TRBD1. Germline trimming cut 3 bases from V and 11 bases from J; bases unmatched to any gene: 12. The CDR3 totals 14 residues. As DNA, the CDR3 is TGTGCCAGCAGTTTTGCCGTAATAGGGGGCGGGCAGTACTTC. It yields the protein CASSFAVIGGGQYF.

In this sample, this clonotype turned up a few times. V usage is TRBV20-1 and J usage is TRBJ1-2; a weak D match, TRBD1 (6 bases). CDR1 is DFQATT, CDR2 SNEGSKA, per germline (reference sequence). This CDR3 has 14 amino acids. Trimming cost V 4 bases and J 4 bases, with 16 bases left between them. CDR3 region: CSATRGKILYGYTF. The CDR3 bases are TGCAGTGCTACCAGGGGTAAAATCCTCTATGGCTACACCTTC.

The chain is built from TRBV20-1 and TRBJ2-5; possibly TRBD2 for D (6 bases). This CDR3 is built from 19 residues. The germline CDR1 and CDR2 sequences are DFQATT and SNEGSKA (reference sequence). The ends were cut back, 3 bases at V and 0 bases at J, with 26 bases in the middle. CDR3 sequence reads: CSARRPLITLASDQETQYF. For the CDR3, the DNA is TGCAGTGCTAGGAGACCGCTTATTACCCTGGCTAGCGACCAAGAGACCCAGTACTTC.

The chain joins TRBV4-2 to TRBJ2-1, with 10 bases matching TRBD2. CDR1 LGHNA and CDR2 YNFKEQ come from the germline V gene. Trimming at V came to 1 base and at J to 5 bases, leaving 5 bases not matched to a gene. This CDR3 contains 16 residues. The CDR3 here is CASSQGSGRGDNEQFF. The CDR3 region has the DNA TGTGCCAGCAGCCAAGGGAGCGGGAGGGGAGACAATGAGCAGTTCTTC.

The table lists this clonotype with a few counts. The chain has TRBV9 and TRBJ2-7; D is unresolved. CDR1 and CDR2 from the germline V gene are SGDLS and YYNGEE. There are 14 residues in the CDR3. Between the trimmed V and J ends, which lost 4 bases and 2 bases, there was a span of 13 bases. CDR3 sequence (DNA): TGTGCCAGCAGCAGAGGCCCTACAACCTACGAGCAGTACTTC. Amino acids: CASSRGPTTYEQYF.

J is TRBJ2-1 and V is TRBV7-2; D call uncertain. This CDR3 contains 15 residues. V gave up 2 bases and J gave up 4 bases, with 12 bases separating them. From germline, CDR1 is SGHTA and CDR2 FQGNSA. CDR3 DNA: TGTGCCAGCAGCTTATCCGGGCTGTATTACAATGAGCAGTTCTTC. It codes for CASSLSGLYYNEQFF.

This clonotype occurred once. The chain links TRBV20-1 to TRBJ1-4; unclear D gene. This CDR3 spans 13 amino acids. Deletions cut 2 bases from V and 5 bases from J, with 9 bases between. Germline V CDR1 and CDR2: DFQATT, SNEGSKA (reference sequence). CDR3 loop: CSARNSQNEKLFF. The CDR3 nucleotides are TGCAGTGCTAGAAACAGCCAAAATGAAAAACTGTTTTTT.

The chain carries TRBV7-8 and TRBJ2-7, with TRBD2 as a possible D gene (7 bases). Trimming left V 6 bases short and J 4 bases short, with 16 bases between. The length of the CDR3 is 14 residues. From germline, CDR1 is SGHVS and CDR2 FQNEAQ. The CDR3 DNA follows: TGTGCCAGCAGTTTACAGGGAGGGCTGTACGAGCAGTACTTC. It yields the protein CASSLQGGLYEQYF.

This clonotype showed up just a few times. V and J are TRBV6-2 or TRBV6-3 and TRBJ2-1; D unclear. This CDR3 contains 13 residues. Germline V gene lookup returns CDR1 MNHEY and CDR2 SVGEGT. V was clipped by 4 bases and J by 3 bases, with 7 bases between them. The CDR3 sequence is CASSFGGYNEQFF. The DNA for the CDR3 is TGTGCCAGCAGTTTTGGCGGCTACAATGAGCAGTTCTTC.

The chain links TRBV6-5 to TRBJ1-3; no clear D. CDR3 length: 15 residues. Germline CDR1 is MNHEY and CDR2 is SVGAGI. V was shortened by 10 bases and J by 0 bases, with 16 bases between the two germline ends. CDR3 coding DNA: TGTGCCACCGGCGTGAGTGCTGCCTCTGGAAACACCATATATTTT. Protein: CATGVSAASGNTIYF.

This chain connects TRBV15 to TRBJ2-7; no reliable D call. Per the germline V gene, CDR1 is LNHNV and CDR2 is YYDKDF (reference sequence). The CDR3 spans 13 residues. Trimming took off 2 bases at V and 6 bases at J, with 11 bases between the two ends. The CDR3 protein is CATSRLKTGEQYF. In nucleotides, the CDR3 is TGTGCCACCAGCAGACTTAAGACGGGCGAGCAGTACTTC.

The chain uses TRBV20-1 and TRBJ2-7; 14 nucleotides agree with TRBD2. CDR3 length equals 14 residues. Germline CDR1 and CDR2: DFQATT and SNEGSKA (reference sequence). The junction had 4 bases not matched to a gene; V was cut back by 6 bases and J by 3 bases. The CDR3 DNA follows: TGCAGTGCAAGACTAGCGGGAGGGTACTACGAGCAGTACTTC. It encodes CSARLAGGYYEQYF.

This clonotype has more than one count but fewer than ten. The chain joins TRBV5-1 to TRBJ2-1, with 9 bases that match TRBD1. V trimming: 4 bases; J trimming: 6 bases; junction bases outside the gene matches: 11. CDR3 length: 16 amino acids. In germline, CDR1 is SGHRS, CDR2 YFSETQ. CDR3 loop: CASSQGSGTGTNEQFF. As DNA, the CDR3 is TGCGCCAGCAGCCAAGGATCCGGGACAGGGACCAATGAGCAGTTCTTC.

J is TRBJ2-7 and V is TRBV6-5; D is uncertain. V dropped 4 bases and J dropped 0 bases, with 16 bases sitting between them. Germline V gene data show CDR1 as MNHEY and CDR2 as SVGAGI. The CDR3 extends over 16 amino acids. CDR3 in amino acids: CASSFSPSSTSYEQYF. CDR3 DNA: TGTGCCAGCAGTTTTTCCCCGAGCTCGACCTCCTACGAGCAGTACTTC.